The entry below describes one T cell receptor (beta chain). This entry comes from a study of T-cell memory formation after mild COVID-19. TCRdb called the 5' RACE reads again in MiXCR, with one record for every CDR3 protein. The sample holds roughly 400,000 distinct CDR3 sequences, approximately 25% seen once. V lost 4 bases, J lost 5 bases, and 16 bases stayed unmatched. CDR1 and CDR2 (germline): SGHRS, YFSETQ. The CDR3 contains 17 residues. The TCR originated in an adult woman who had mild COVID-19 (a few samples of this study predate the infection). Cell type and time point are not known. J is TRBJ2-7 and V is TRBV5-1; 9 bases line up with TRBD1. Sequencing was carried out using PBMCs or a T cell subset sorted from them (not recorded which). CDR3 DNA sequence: TGCGCCAGCAGCCCTGGATGGGGACAGGGAATTGAGGACGAGCAGTACTTC. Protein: CASSPGWGQGIEDEQYF.